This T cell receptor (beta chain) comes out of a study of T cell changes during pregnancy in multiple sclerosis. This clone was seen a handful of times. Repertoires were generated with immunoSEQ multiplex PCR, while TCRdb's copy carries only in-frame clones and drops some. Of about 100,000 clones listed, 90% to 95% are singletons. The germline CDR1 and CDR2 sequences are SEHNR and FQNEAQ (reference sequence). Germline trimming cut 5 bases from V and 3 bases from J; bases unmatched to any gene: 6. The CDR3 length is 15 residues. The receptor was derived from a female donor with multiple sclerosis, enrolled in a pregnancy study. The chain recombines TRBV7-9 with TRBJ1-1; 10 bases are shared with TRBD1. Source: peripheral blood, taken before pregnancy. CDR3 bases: TGTGCCAGCAGCCGACCGGACAGGGGGGACACTGAAGCTTTCTTT. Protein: CASSRPDRGDTEAFF.